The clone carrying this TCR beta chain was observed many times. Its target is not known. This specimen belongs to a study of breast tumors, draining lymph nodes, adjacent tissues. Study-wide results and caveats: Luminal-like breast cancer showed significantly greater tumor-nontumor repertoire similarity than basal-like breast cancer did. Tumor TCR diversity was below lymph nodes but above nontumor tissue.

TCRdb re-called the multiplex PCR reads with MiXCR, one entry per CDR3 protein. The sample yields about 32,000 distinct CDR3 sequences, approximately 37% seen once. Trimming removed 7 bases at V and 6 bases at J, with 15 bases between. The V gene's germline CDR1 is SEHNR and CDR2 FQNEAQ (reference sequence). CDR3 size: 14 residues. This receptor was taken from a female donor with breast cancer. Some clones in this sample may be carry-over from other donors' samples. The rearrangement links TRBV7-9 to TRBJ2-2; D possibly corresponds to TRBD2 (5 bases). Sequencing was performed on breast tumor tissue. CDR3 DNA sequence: TGTGCCAGCAATAAAGCTAGCCTGCCCGGGGAGCTGTTTTTT. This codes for CASNKASLPGELFF.